This T cell receptor (beta chain) was recorded in a study of human T cells and chemical hapten exposure. Germline V gene sequence: CDR1 SQVTM, CDR2 ANQGSEA. V lost 4 bases to trimming and J lost 3 bases, with 12 bases between them. The CDR3 spans 13 residues. This clonotype occurred a few times. The time point here: patch test 2, 6 weeks after DPC sensitization. Specified treatment: therapeutic diphenylcyclopropenone sensitization with weekly scalp DPC. TCRdb reprocessed the RACE reads via MiXCR and lists one record per CDR3 protein. The sample shows about 69,000 distinct CDR3 sequences, around 10% of them seen only once.

The sequencing here drew on whole blood, taken in connection with sensitization to the hapten diphenylcyclopropenone (DPC). J is TRBJ1-1 and V is TRBV29-1; the D is unclear. This receptor was obtained from a woman between 50 and 59 years old with alopecia areata. Some clones in this sample may be carry-over from other donors' samples. The CDR3 region is CSVGAGMHTEAFF. CDR3 DNA sequence: TGCAGCGTTGGGGCGGGGATGCACACTGAAGCTTTCTTT.